Listed here are 18 T cell receptor beta chains from one sample, sequenced in a study of cytomegalovirus exposure and HLA in healthy donors. The PCR had 60 Vbeta and 13 Jbeta primers. The method was immunoSEQ multiplex PCR; TCRdb's version includes in-frame clones alone and lacks a portion of them. The data contain roughly 100,000 clones, about four fifths of them singletons. The sequenced sample was PBMCs. These receptors all come from a woman in her thirties or forties in good health and CMV-seronegative.

The CDR3 spells CAITETGENTEAFF. Here the CDR3 DNA reads TGTGCCATCACCGAGACAGGGGAGAACACTGAAGCTTTCTTT. V is TRBV10-3 and J is TRBJ1-1; the match to TRBD1 covers 8 bases. The CDR3 is 14 amino acids. The J segment lost 1 base and the V segment lost 7 bases, leaving 5 bases of the junction unmatched. Germline CDR1 and CDR2: ENHRY and SYGVKD.

As to this clone: A junction boundary mismatches the germline segment, possibly from a read error. The V gene is TRBV10-3, the J gene TRBJ2-5; D may be TRBD2 (6 bases). CDR1 is ENHRY and CDR2 is SYGVKD in the germline V gene. The CDR3 contains 13 residues. The CDR3 region is CAICERVQETQYF. CDR3 DNA sequence: TGTGCCATCTGTGAGCGGGTACAAGAGACCCAGTACTTC.

J is TRBJ2-5 and V is TRBV25-1, with 8 bases aligning to TRBD1. CDR1 and CDR2 from the germline V gene are MGHDK and SYGVNS. Trimming took 3 bases from V and 5 from J; bases not matched to a gene: 5. The CDR3 has 14 residues. CDR3 sequence (DNA): TGTGCCAGCAGTGATCCAGGGGGCTCGGAGACCCAGTACTTC. It codes for CASSDPGGSETQYF. Full variable domain (outside the CDR3, taken from reference TRBV25-1 and TRBJ2-5): EADIYQTPRYLVIGTGKKITLECSQTMGHDKMYWYQQDPGMELHLIHYSYGVNSTEKGDLSSESTVSRIRTEHFPLTLESARPSHTSQYLCASSDPGGSETQYFGPGTRLLVL.

The genes are TRBV7-3 and TRBJ1-6, with 8 positions matching TRBD1. Germline CDR1 and CDR2: SGHTA and FQGTGA. V lost 5 bases to trimming and J lost 9 bases; unmatched junction nucleotides: 6. This CDR3 spans 14 amino acids. DNA of the CDR3: TGTGCCAGCAGCCTGACAGGGGAGATTTCACCCCTCCACTTT. This sequence encodes CASSLTGEISPLHF.

As concerns this clone: At one boundary the junction diverges from the germline segment, which might be a read error. V usage is TRBV7-9 and J usage is TRBJ2-6; D is perhaps TRBD2 (6 bases). Germline CDR1 reads SEHNR; CDR2 reads FQNEAQ (reference sequence). The CDR3 has 19 amino acids. The CDR3 DNA reads as TGTTCCAGCAGCTCCTATCTCCAGGGAGGAATCTCTGGGGCCAACGTCCTGACTTTC. Translating gives CSSSSYLQGGISGANVLTF.

The chain employs TRBV19 and TRBJ2-2, with a tentative D call TRBD1 (5 bases). Between the trimmed V and J ends, which lost 9 bases and 7 bases, there was a span of 18 bases. The germline V gene has CDR1 LNHDA and CDR2 SQIVND (reference sequence). The CDR3 runs 14 residues. The CDR3 DNA is TGTGCCAGCACATCGGTAGCCACAGGCGGGGAGCTGTTTTTT. This sequence encodes CASTSVATGGELFF. Drawing the rest from reference TRBV19 and TRBJ2-2, the complete variable domain is DGGITQSPKYLFRKEGQNVTLSCEQNLNHDAMYWYRQDPGQGLRLIYYSQIVNDFQKGDIAEGYSVSREKKESFPLTVTSAQKNPTAFYLCASTSVATGGELFFGEGSRLTVL.

As to this clone: One end of the junction is discordant with germline, which a read error may explain. The rearrangement joins TRBV6-1 to TRBJ1-2; D possibly corresponds to TRBD1 (6 bases). The CDR3 is made up of 11 amino acids. The germline gives CDR1 MNHNS, CDR2 SASEGT. Written as DNA, the CDR3 is TGTGCCAGTTCCGGGACATTCTTTGAGGGCTTC. It codes for CASSGTFFEGF.

This chain joins TRBV4-2 and TRBJ2-3; 10 positions match TRBD2. CDR1 is LGHNA and CDR2 is YNFKEQ in the germline V gene. Unmatched junction bases numbered 7, after V lost 5 bases and J lost 2 bases. CDR3 length: 16 amino acids. The CDR3 is CASSYGLAENTDTQYF. The CDR3, as DNA: TGTGCCAGCAGCTACGGACTAGCGGAAAACACAGATACGCAGTATTTT.

The rearrangement joins TRBV28 to TRBJ2-7, with TRBD1 identical over 7 bases. Germline V gene lookup returns CDR1 MDHEN and CDR2 SYDVKM. The CDR3 sequence is 15 residues long. After removal of 6 bases from V and 5 bases from J, the junction contained 13 bases not matched to a gene. The CDR3 bases are TGTGCCAGCAGCCCCGACAGGGAAGGGAAAGACGAGCAGTACTTC. Protein sequence: CASSPDREGKDEQYF.

The chain is built from TRBV6-5 and TRBJ2-7, with D possibly matching TRBD2 (5 bases). Trimming removed 5 bases at V and 5 bases at J, with 13 bases between. Per germline, CDR1 MNHEY and CDR2 SVGAGI. This CDR3 is 13 amino acids long. This CDR3 reads CASSGGYRNEQYF. Here the CDR3 DNA reads TGTGCCAGCAGTGGCGGGTACCGGAACGAGCAGTACTTC.

The V gene is TRBV10-2, the J gene TRBJ1-5; 7 nucleotides match TRBD1. The CDR3 runs to 16 residues. Trimming took 5 bases from V and 2 from J; bases not matched to a gene: 9. The germline V gene encodes CDR1 WSHSY and CDR2 SAAADI. The CDR3 nucleotides are TGCGCCAGCAGTTCCATCTATGACAGGGGCAATCAGCCCCAGCATTTT. This sequence encodes CASSSIYDRGNQPQHF.

The chain recombines TRBV7-9 with TRBJ1-2, with a weak D call TRBD1 (5 bases). The germline V gene has CDR1 SEHNR and CDR2 FQNEAQ (reference sequence). Trimming removed 2 bases from V and 8 bases from J, with 18 bases in between. CDR3 length: 15 amino acids. CDR3 bases: TGTGCCAGCAGCTTAATGGAGGGAGGGACTGAGGGCTACACCTTC. The encoded protein is CASSLMEGGTEGYTF.

The chain combines TRBV5-1 with TRBJ2-5, with TRBD1 matching over 9 bases. CDR3 size: 13 residues. V shed 2 bases and J 5 bases; nucleotides not matched to a gene: 1. Germline loops: CDR1 SGHRS, CDR2 YFSETQ. Here the CDR3 DNA reads TGCGCCAGCAGCTTCGGACAGGGGGAGACCCAGTACTTC. It specifies CASSFGQGETQYF.

The chain joins TRBV6-5 to TRBJ2-7; no clear D. Germline values: CDR1 MNHEY, CDR2 SVGAGI. The CDR3 contains 12 residues. Trimming stripped 10 bases from V and 1 base from J, with 11 bases between. CDR3 DNA: TGTGCCACCCTACAGCCGTCCTACGAGCAGTACTTC. Protein: CATLQPSYEQYF.

The CDR3 region is CASSPGTGVHEQYF. The DNA for the CDR3 is TGCGCCAGCAGCCCCGGGACAGGGGTCCACGAGCAGTACTTC. The chain links TRBV5-1 to TRBJ2-7; the match to TRBD1 covers 10 bases. This CDR3 spans 14 amino acids. The trim removed 4 bases at V and 5 bases at J, leaving 6 bases unmatched. The V gene's germline CDR1 is SGHRS and CDR2 YFSETQ.

This clone was detected only a few times. The chain combines TRBV6-5 with TRBJ1-1; tentatively, D is TRBD1 (5 bases). CDR1 is MNHEY and CDR2 is SVGAGI in the germline V gene. Trimming shortened V by 5 bases and J by 8 bases, and 18 bases separated the two germline ends. CDR3 length: 14 amino acids. In nucleotides, the CDR3 is TGTGCCAGCAGTAGCTATCGGGGGATGACCGAAGCTTTCTTT. It yields the protein CASSSYRGMTEAFF.

This clone was observed a few times. The rearrangement joins TRBV6-4 to TRBJ2-1; the D gene is possibly TRBD1 (6 bases). The CDR3 consists of 13 residues. Germline CDR1 is MRHNA and CDR2 is SNTAGT. Trimming left V 2 bases short and J 8 bases short, with 10 bases between. CDR3 sequence (DNA): TGTGCCAGCAGTGACAGGGGGTGGGATGAGCAGTTCTTC. Translation gives CASSDRGWDEQFF.

This chain joins TRBV6-1 and TRBJ1-2; the match to TRBD1 covers 9 bases. The germline CDR1 and CDR2 sequences are MNHNS and SASEGT. This CDR3 has 15 residues. V lost 4 bases, J lost 2 bases, and 5 bases stayed unmatched. The CDR3 DNA follows: TGTGCCAGCAGTGGTAGGGGACAGGGAAACTATGGCTACACCTTC. It yields the protein CASSGRGQGNYGYTF.